A single sample is the source of the 15 T cell receptor beta chains below, sequenced in a study of identical twins. TCRdb redid the calling of the 5' RACE reads with MiXCR, one entry per CDR3 protein. This sample yields about 520,000 distinct CDR3 sequences, of which less than 25% are seen a single time; about 0.93% belongs to the top ten. The sample was also linked to a second study, of T cells expressing NK-cell markers.

Specimen: CD4+ T cells sorted from blood. These receptors came from a woman aged 18-29 years in good health.

This clonotype appeared a few times. The V gene is TRBV11-3, the J gene TRBJ1-2; no definite D call. The germline CDR1 and CDR2 sequences are SGHNT and YENEEA. This CDR3 contains 14 residues. Between the trimmed V and J ends, which lost 5 bases and 7 bases, there was a span of 17 bases. CDR3 in amino acids: CASSPREGGSGYTF. CDR3 sequence (DNA): TGTGCCAGCAGCCCCCGCGAGGGAGGGAGTGGCTACACCTTC.

This clonotype was picked up a small number of times. V usage is TRBV9 and J usage is TRBJ2-1; possible D gene TRBD1, 5 bases. This CDR3 region has 15 residues. Per the germline V gene, CDR1 is SGDLS and CDR2 is YYNGEE. The V and J ends lost 0 bases and 12 bases respectively, with 19 bases between them. The CDR3 region is CASSVDLGALYPQFF. The CDR3 DNA reads TGTGCCAGCAGCGTAGACTTAGGGGCCCTATACCCGCAGTTCTTC.

This clonotype appeared a single time. The chain is built from TRBV5-1 and TRBJ2-2, with TRBD1 as a possible D gene (5 bases). Deletions cut 5 bases from V and 5 bases from J, with 16 bases between. The CDR3 is made up of 15 amino acids. Germline-derived CDR1 and CDR2 are SGHRS and YFSETQ. The CDR3 sequence: CASRGDGLRTGELFF. CDR3 coding DNA: TGCGCCAGCAGAGGGGATGGGCTAAGGACCGGGGAGCTGTTTTTT.

This clonotype showed up just a few times. The J gene is TRBJ2-6, the V gene TRBV7-9; D could derive from TRBD1 or TRBD2 (6 bases each). Trimming shortened V by 5 bases and J by 3 bases, and 11 bases separated the two germline ends. The CDR3 consists of 15 residues. Germline V CDR1 and CDR2: SEHNR, FQNEAQ (reference sequence). The CDR3, as DNA: TGTGCCAGCAGCCCGGGGGCAGGTGGGGCCAACGTCCTGACTTTC. It codes for CASSPGAGGANVLTF. Variable domain in full (rest from reference TRBV7-9 and TRBJ2-6): DTGVSQNPRHKITKRGQNVTFRCDPISEHNRLYWYRQTLGQGPEFLTYFQNEAQLEKSRLLSDRFSAERPKGSFSTLEIQRTEQGDSAMYLCASSPGAGGANVLTFGAGSRLTVL.

This clonotype was seen more than once but under ten times. V usage is TRBV15 and J usage is TRBJ2-1; D remains unclear. The length of the CDR3 is 15 residues. V was cut by 6 bases and J by 7 bases, with 19 bases left in between. The V gene's germline CDR1 is LNHNV and CDR2 YYDKDF (reference sequence). The CDR3 DNA reads as TGTGCCACCAGTATAGGGATTAATACTTGGAATGAGCAGTTCTTC. Its translation: CATSIGINTWNEQFF.

The chain links TRBV5-5 to TRBJ2-3; possibly TRBD1 for D (5 bases). CDR1 is SGHKS, CDR2 YYEKEE, per germline (reference sequence). Deletions cut 2 bases from V and 4 bases from J, with 17 bases between. This CDR3 has 16 residues. The CDR3 nucleotides read TGTGCCAGCAGCTTCAGGGTGGTTTTTGATTCAGATACGCAGTATTTT. Protein: CASSFRVVFDSDTQYF.

This clonotype was observed a few times. The gene calls are TRBV2 and TRBJ2-3; D gene uncertain. Germline V CDR1 and CDR2: SNHLY, FYNNEI. Trimming removed 8 bases from V and 1 base from J, with 13 bases in between. This CDR3 is 14 amino acids long. DNA for the CDR3: TGTGCCAGCCGAGGCTTCGGTCGCACAGATACGCAGTATTTT. It specifies CASRGFGRTDTQYF.

The chain has TRBV7-9 and TRBJ1-1, with 11 bases that match TRBD1. The J segment lost 6 bases and the V segment lost 5 bases, leaving 8 bases of the junction unmatched. Germline V gene lookup returns CDR1 SEHNR and CDR2 FQNEAQ (reference sequence). The CDR3 extends over 15 amino acids. CDR3 nucleotide sequence: TGTGCCAGCAGCACCCCCCGGGACAGGGGGTCTGAAGCTTTCTTT. Protein sequence: CASSTPRDRGSEAFF.

The chain joins TRBV12-3 or TRBV12-4 to TRBJ2-1; 11 nucleotides line up with TRBD2. Losses at the gene ends were 3 bases for V and 9 bases for J; bases not matched to a gene: 7. CDR3 length: 15 amino acids. Written as DNA, the CDR3 is TGTGCCAGCAGTTTGGTAGCGGGGGGGCCTAGTGAGCAGTTCTTC. Its translation: CASSLVAGGPSEQFF.

The chain joins TRBV2 to TRBJ2-7, with D unresolved. V lost 6 bases, J lost 3 bases, and 9 bases lay in between. CDR3 length equals 12 residues. Germline loops: CDR1 SNHLY, CDR2 FYNNEI. CDR3 sequence (DNA): TGTGCCAGCAGCGCGGACGGCTACGAGCAGTACTTC. It codes for CASSADGYEQYF.

This clonotype was detected ten times or more. The chain has TRBV20-1 and TRBJ2-5; D ambiguous. The germline V gene encodes CDR1 DFQATT and CDR2 SNEGSKA (reference sequence). CDR3 size: 12 residues. The V end lost 1 base, the J end lost 2 bases, and 5 bases lay between the germline ends. The CDR3 bases are TGCAGTGCTAGAGGGGTGCAAGAGACCCAGTACTTC. Amino acids: CSARGVQETQYF.

The chain joins TRBV2 to TRBJ1-1; 9 bases are a match to TRBD1. V trimming: 6 bases; J trimming: 0 bases; junction bases outside the gene matches: 11. The CDR3 covers 17 residues. CDR1 is SNHLY, CDR2 FYNNEI, per germline. CDR3 coding DNA: TGTGCCAGCAGGGCGGGGAGGGACAGGGACTTGAACACTGAAGCTTTCTTT. Translated: CASRAGRDRDLNTEAFF.

The sample holds a few counts of this clonotype. CDR3 sequence (DNA): TGTGCCAGCAGCCAAAGTTTGTATGAGCAGTTCTTC. It is translated as CASSQSLYEQFF. This rearrangement joins TRBV4-2 to TRBJ2-1, with no clear D. The CDR3 length is 12 residues. Germline V gene data show CDR1 as LGHNA and CDR2 as YNFKEQ. Trimming took off 2 bases at V and 8 bases at J, with 7 bases between the two ends.

The chain is built from TRBV29-1 and TRBJ2-3, with D perhaps matching TRBD2 (6 bases). Germline V CDR1 and CDR2: SQVTM, ANQGSEA. This CDR3 has 15 amino acids. The germline V and J ends were trimmed by 8 bases and 3 bases, with 21 bases remaining between them. CDR3 protein: CSTRPMGGRTDTQYF. The CDR3 bases are TGCAGCACCCGCCCCATGGGAGGTAGGACAGATACGCAGTATTTT.

This clonotype has just a few counts. The CDR3 coding sequence is TGCGCCAGCAGGGGGGCTAGCGATGGCACCGGGGAGCTGTTTTTT. Its translation: CASRGASDGTGELFF. The chain employs TRBV10-1 and TRBJ2-2, with D perhaps matching TRBD1 or TRBD2 (6 bases each). The V and J ends lost 6 bases and 4 bases respectively, with 15 bases between them. Germline V gene lookup returns CDR1 WNHNN and CDR2 SYGVQD (reference sequence). The CDR3 runs 15 residues.